This T cell receptor (beta chain) was identified during a study of T cells after yellow fever vaccination. Many counts were recorded for this clonotype. Its antigen remains unknown. Researchers made TCR cDNA using 5'RACE template switching, and this step added a universal primer site and UMIs. Each CDR3 protein gets one entry after TCRdb re-called the 5' RACE reads with MiXCR. The sample lists hundreds of thousands of distinct CDR3 sequences; 13% were seen once. Study outcomes and limitations: Reappearing after the booster were most of the clones from primary vaccination (less than 97% CD4, 70% to 90% CD8).

Germline values: CDR1 MDHEN, CDR2 SYDVKM. This CDR3 spans 15 amino acids. V lost 5 bases and J lost 0, with 10 bases in between. The sequenced sample was PBMCs, obtained on the day of the yellow fever booster vaccination. This sequence originates from a man younger than 40 who received the YFV17D yellow fever vaccine. The chain has TRBV28 and TRBJ2-2; perhaps D is TRBD1 or TRBD2 (6 bases each). This CDR3 is CASSGGLANTGELFF. CDR3 in DNA: TGTGCCAGCAGTGGGGGGCTCGCGAACACCGGGGAGCTGTTTTTT.